What follows is one T cell receptor beta chain and its context. This clonotype was seen a handful of times. The antigen it binds to is not known. One base away there is no much larger clone; base qualities are not given. The CDR3 sequence holds 13 residues, the cysteine and phenylalanine included. The read is trimmed to its CDR3 DNA, 39 bases read in frame from base 1. From the germline V gene (reference sequence), CDR1 is GTSNPN and CDR2 is SVGIG. Trimming leaves V shorter by 4 bases and J shorter by 16 bases, with the junction holding 13 bases beyond the gene matches. The library came from 5' RACE. TCRdb names Illumina MiSeq as the instrument used. The public sequencing data were trimmed at Q25 with fastp and processed into clonotypes with MiXCR by TCRdb, which kept only in-frame beta chains. Each entry is one CDR3 protein sequence, shown with its most common DNA and genes. The sample table holds approximately 67,000 distinct CDR3 sequences, of which roughly a sixth were seen once. Clones ranked in the top ten supply approximately 5% of the sample.

This sample is drawn from a study of HIV-infected patients and healthy controls (TCRdb year 2014). This TCR derives from a human donor in good health. Sequencing was performed on CD4+ T cells from blood. This sequence uses TRBV30 and TRBJ2-1; the junction holds 10 bases that match TRBD1. CDR3 loop: CAWNHGTGTGEFF. The sequenced DNA is TGTGCCTGGAACCACGGTACCGGGACAGGGGAATTCTTC.